This T cell receptor (beta chain) was obtained from a study of early T cells in non-severe SARS-CoV-2 infection (dated by TCRdb to the early 2020s). Regarding the study in general: Because TCR sequencing was done on bulk RNA from unsorted whole blood, the alpha and beta chains could not be paired.

What the authors observed across the whole study: VDJdb matching was skewed toward anti-spike CD8 responses and likely underestimated virus-specific expansions by missing private and CD4 specificities.

The CDR3 numbers 15 residues from cysteine through phenylalanine. Only CDR3 DNA remains: 45 bases, in frame from the first base. Looking up the germline V gene yields CDR1 SGHRS and CDR2 YFSETQ. Ends trimmed: V by 4 bases, J by 5 bases; bases unmatched to a gene: 11. This clonotype was picked up many times. The clone's antigen remains unknown. No qualities accompany the bases; no much larger clone lies one base away. The library was prepared using 5' RACE. The data were produced on a NextSeq 500. In the TCR library protocol, unique molecular identifiers were attached to individual cDNA molecules to correct for PCR bias and sequencing error. TCR alpha and beta chains were both sequenced, and the abundances of alpha and beta sequences in each sample were closely correlated with each other. The paper's data handling went like this. Decombinator V4 was used to perform V gene, J gene and CDR3 annotation of TCR sequences. TCRs were defined as expanded if a significant change between any two time points was detected under a Poisson model with p below 0.0001. TCR abundances were normalised to the total number of TCRs sequenced per sample and expressed as counts per million. TRAV1-2 paired with TRAJ12, TRAJ20 or TRAJ33 defined MAIT TCRs, while TRAV10 paired with TRAJ18 defined iNKT TCRs. VDJdb, accessed 1 November 2021, was searched for CMV, EBV and SARS-CoV-2 annotated TCRs, excluding TCRs annotated for multiple antigens. TCRdb cleaned the public reads at Q25 with fastp, built clones with MiXCR and kept in-frame beta chains. Rows are combined by CDR3 protein, so each entry shows the most common genes and DNA. TCRdb, rather than the study authors, made the V and J calls. The sample table contains about 46,000 distinct CDR3 sequences; only one count was recorded for about a tenth of them. Approximately 15% of the sample goes to the ten largest clones.

A case-control design nested within a healthcare worker cohort in London, UK, was used, with weekly nasopharyngeal swab PCR tests and blood sampling performed. Healthcare workers were recruited between 23 and 31 March 2020, during the week of the UK lockdown, and were followed weekly for up to roughly 15 weeks. Here the chain combines TRBV5-1 and TRBJ2-7; 8 junctional bases match TRBD1. The TCR originated in an adult who was a healthcare worker with PCR-confirmed SARS-CoV-2 infection or an uninfected control (not recorded which). Sequences were obtained from whole blood. The CDR3 protein sequence reads: CASSHRDRSFDEQYF. The nucleotide sequence reads as follows: TGCGCCAGCAGCCATCGGGACAGGAGCTTTGACGAGCAGTACTTC.